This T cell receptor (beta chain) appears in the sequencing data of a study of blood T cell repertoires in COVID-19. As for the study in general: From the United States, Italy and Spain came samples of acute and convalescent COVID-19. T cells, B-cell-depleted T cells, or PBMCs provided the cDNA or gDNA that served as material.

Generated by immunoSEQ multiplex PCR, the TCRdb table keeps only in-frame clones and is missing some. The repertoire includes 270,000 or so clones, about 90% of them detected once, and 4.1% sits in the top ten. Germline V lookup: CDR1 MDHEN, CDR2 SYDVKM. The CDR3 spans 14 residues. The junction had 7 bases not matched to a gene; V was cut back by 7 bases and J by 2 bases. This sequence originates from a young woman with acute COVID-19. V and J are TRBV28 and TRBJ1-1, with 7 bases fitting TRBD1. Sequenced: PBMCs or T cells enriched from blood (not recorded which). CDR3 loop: CASNEVGGNTEAFF. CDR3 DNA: TGTGCCAGCAATGAGGTAGGGGGCAACACTGAAGCTTTCTTT.